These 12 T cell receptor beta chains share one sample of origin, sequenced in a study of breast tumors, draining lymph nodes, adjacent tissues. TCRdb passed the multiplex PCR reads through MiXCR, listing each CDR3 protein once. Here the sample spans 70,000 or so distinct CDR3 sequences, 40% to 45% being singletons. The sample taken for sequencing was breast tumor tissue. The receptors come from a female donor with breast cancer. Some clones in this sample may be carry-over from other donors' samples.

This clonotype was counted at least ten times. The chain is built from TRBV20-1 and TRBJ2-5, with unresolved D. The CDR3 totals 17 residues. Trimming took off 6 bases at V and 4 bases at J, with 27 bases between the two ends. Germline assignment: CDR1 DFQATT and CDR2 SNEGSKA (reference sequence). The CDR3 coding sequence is TGCAGTGCGCCGAAACCACCTTTTACCACATTCGGAGAGACCCAGTACTTC. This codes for CSAPKPPFTTFGETQYF.

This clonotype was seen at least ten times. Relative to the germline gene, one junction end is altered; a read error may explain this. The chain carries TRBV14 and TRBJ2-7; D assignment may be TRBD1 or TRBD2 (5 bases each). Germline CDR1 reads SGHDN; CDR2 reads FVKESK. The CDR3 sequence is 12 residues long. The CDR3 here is CASSPGPGAVNF. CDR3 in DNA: TGTGCCAGCAGCCCAGGCCCCGGGGCAGTAAACTTC.

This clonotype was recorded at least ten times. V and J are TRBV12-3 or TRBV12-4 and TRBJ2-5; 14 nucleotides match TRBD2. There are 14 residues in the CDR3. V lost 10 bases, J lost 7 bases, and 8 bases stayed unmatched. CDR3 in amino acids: CAIMTSGGEWTQYF. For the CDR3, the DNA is TGTGCCATCATGACTAGCGGGGGGGAGTGGACCCAGTACTTC.

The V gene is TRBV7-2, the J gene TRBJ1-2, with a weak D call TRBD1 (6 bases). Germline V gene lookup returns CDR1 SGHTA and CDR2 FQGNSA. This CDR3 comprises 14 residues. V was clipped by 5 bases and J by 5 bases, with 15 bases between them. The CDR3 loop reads CASSTRGGGYGYTF. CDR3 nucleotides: TGTGCCAGCAGCACAAGAGGGGGTGGATATGGCTACACCTTC.

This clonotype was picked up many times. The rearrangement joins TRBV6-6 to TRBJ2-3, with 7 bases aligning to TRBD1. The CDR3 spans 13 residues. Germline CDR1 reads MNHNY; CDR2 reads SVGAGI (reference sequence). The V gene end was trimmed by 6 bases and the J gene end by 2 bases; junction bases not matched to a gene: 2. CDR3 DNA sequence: TGTGCCAGCAGGGACAGGCTCACAGATACGCAGTATTTT. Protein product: CASRDRLTDTQYF.

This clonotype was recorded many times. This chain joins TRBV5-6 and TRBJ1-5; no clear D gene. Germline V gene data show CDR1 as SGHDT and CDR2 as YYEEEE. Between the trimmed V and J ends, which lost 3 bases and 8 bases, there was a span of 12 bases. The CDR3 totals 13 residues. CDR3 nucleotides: TGTGCCAGCAGCTACGCTGATGAGGAGCCCCAGCATTTT. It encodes CASSYADEEPQHF.

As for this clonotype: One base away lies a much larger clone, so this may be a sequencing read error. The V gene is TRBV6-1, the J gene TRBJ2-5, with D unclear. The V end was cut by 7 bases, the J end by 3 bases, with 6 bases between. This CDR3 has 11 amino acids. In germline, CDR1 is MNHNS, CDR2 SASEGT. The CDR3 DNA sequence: TGTGCCAGCATGCGTGAAGAGACCCAGTACTTC. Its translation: CASMREETQYF.

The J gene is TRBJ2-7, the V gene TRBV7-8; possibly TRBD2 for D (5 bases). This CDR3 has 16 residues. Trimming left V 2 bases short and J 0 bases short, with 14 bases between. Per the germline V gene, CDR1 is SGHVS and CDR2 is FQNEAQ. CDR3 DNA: TGTGCCAGCAGCTTACCGGAGAGCGGCCTCTCCTACGAGCAGTACTTC. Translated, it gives CASSLPESGLSYEQYF.

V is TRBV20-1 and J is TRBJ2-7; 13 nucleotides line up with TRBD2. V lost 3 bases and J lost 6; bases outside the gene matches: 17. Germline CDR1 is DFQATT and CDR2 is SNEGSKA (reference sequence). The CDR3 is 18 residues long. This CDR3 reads CSASGNSGTSGIPLEQYF. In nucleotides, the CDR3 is TGCAGTGCTAGCGGCAACTCCGGGACTAGCGGGATTCCGCTCGAGCAGTACTTC.

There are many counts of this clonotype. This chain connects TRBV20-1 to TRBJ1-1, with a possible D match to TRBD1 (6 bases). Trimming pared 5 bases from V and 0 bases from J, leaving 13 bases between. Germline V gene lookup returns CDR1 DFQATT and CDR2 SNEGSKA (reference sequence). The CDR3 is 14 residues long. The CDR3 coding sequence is TGCAGTGCTTCTGCGGACAGCCTGAACACTGAAGCTTTCTTT. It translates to CSASADSLNTEAFF.

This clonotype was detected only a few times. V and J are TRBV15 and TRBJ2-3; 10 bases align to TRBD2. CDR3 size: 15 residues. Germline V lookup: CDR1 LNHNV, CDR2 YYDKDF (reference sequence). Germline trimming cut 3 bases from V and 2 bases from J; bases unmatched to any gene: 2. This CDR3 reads CATSSSGGNTDTQYF. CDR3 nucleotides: TGTGCCACCAGCAGTAGCGGGGGGAACACAGATACGCAGTATTTT.

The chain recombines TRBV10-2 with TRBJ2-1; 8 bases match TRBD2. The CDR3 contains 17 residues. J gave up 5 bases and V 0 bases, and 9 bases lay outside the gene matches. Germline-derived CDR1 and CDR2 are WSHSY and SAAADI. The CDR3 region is CASSESRQREKNNEQFF. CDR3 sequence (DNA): TGCGCCAGCAGTGAGTCGAGACAGCGGGAGAAGAACAATGAGCAGTTCTTC.